Listed below are T cell receptor beta chains from one sample, sequenced in a study of blood T cell repertoires in COVID-19. The assay was immunoSEQ multiplex PCR, and TCRdb's table has in-frame clones only and misses some. The sample has over 300,000 clones; 89% are singletons. Sequencing input: peripheral blood. The receptors come from a man aged 35-49 years with acute or convalescent COVID-19. The CDR3 runs from the conserved cysteine through the conserved F or W. A D gene is named only where the DNA matches it firmly. Where a row states a size, it is once, few, many or the class of an expanded clone; other rows omit it.

D	length	V	size	J	DNA	CDR3
-	11	TRBV18	once	TRBJ2-1	TGTGCCAGCTCACCGGGCGATGAGCAGTTCTTC	CASSPGDEQFF
-	13	TRBV13	-	TRBJ2-7	TGTGCCAGCAGCTTACCGGGGTCCTACGAGCAGTACTTC	CASSLPGSYEQYF
-	15	TRBV19	-	TRBJ1-5	TGTGCCAGTAGTATTGCGGGGACGGGCAATCAGCCCCAGCATTTT	CASSIAGTGNQPQHF
TRBD1	13	TRBV12-3/TRBV12-4	-	TRBJ1-1	TGTGCCAGCAGCCAATGGACAGGGGGCTTAGCTTTCTTT	CASSQWTGGLAFF
TRBD1	14	TRBV6-6	-	TRBJ2-1	TGTGCCAGCAATTCCGGACAGGTGGGTGGTGAGCAGTTCTTC	CASNSGQVGGEQFF
TRBD1	18	TRBV6-2/TRBV6-3	-	TRBJ2-2	TGTGCCAGCAGTTTCCCCGTTACCGGGACAGGTTACACCGGGGAGCTGTTTTTT	CASSFPVTGTGYTGELFF
TRBD1	15	TRBV19	-	TRBJ1-6	TGTGCCAGTAGTTTACAGGGGGCGGAGAATTCACCCCTCCACTTT	CASSLQGAENSPLHF
TRBD1	16	TRBV5-5	-	TRBJ2-5	TGTGCCAGCAGCTCTGAACCGGGACAGGGTAGGAAGGCCCAGTACTTC	CASSSEPGQGRKAQYF
TRBD1	14	TRBV27	-	TRBJ1-4	TGTGCCAGCATGGACAGGGCCACTAATGAAAAACTGTTTTTT	CASMDRATNEKLFF
-	14	TRBV5-1	-	TRBJ2-1	TGCGCCAGCAGCTCCGGGCTAGCAGGCAATGAGCAGTTCTTC	CASSSGLAGNEQFF
TRBD1	15	TRBV9	-	TRBJ2-1	TGTGCCAGCAGCGAACAGGGGGCGGGATACAATGAGCAGTTCTTC	CASSEQGAGYNEQFF
-	14	TRBV5-5	-	TRBJ2-5	TGTGCCAGCAGCTTCCCGGGGTCCCAAGAGACCCAGTACTTC	CASSFPGSQETQYF
-	17	TRBV24-1	-	TRBJ2-5	TGTGCCACCAGTGATTCTAAAACACTGAGACAGCAAGAGACCCAGTACTTC	CATSDSKTLRQQETQYF
TRBD1	14	TRBV28	once	TRBJ1-1	TGTGCCAGCAGCAGAGGACAGGGAGACACTGAAGCTTTCTTT	CASSRGQGDTEAFF
-	16	TRBV4-2	few	TRBJ2-7	TGTGCCAGCAGCCAAGATCTGGGGGCCCGGGGCTACGAGCAGTACTTC	CASSQDLGARGYEQYF
-	15	TRBV25-1	-	TRBJ2-1	TGTGCCAGCAGTGAATGGGCGAACTCCTACAATGAGCAGTTCTTC	CASSEWANSYNEQFF
TRBD1	15	TRBV27	-	TRBJ2-7	TGTGCCAGCAGTTTCCAAGGACAGGGAATCTACGAGCAGTACTTC	CASSFQGQGIYEQYF
TRBD1	15	TRBV27	-	TRBJ2-2	TGTGCCACCCGGCTTACAGGGGGGAACACCGGGGAGCTGTTTTTT	CATRLTGGNTGELFF
TRBD1	19	TRBV7-9	-	TRBJ1-5	TGTGCCAGCAGCTTAGGGACAGGCTACACAGTTTATAGCAATCAGCCCCAGCATTTT	CASSLGTGYTVYSNQPQHF
TRBD1	15	TRBV6-6	-	TRBJ2-2	TGTGCCAGCAATCAGGACAGGGTGGACACCGGGGAGCTGTTTTTT	CASNQDRVDTGELFF
-	14	TRBV3-1/TRBV3-2	-	TRBJ1-4	TGTGCCAGCAGCCAAGCGCAGGCAATTGAAAAACTGTTTTTT	CASSQAQAIEKLFF
TRBD1	16	TRBV3-1/TRBV3-2	-	TRBJ1-1	TGTGCCAGCAGGAATGGACAGGGGGCTGGTGGCACTGAAGCTTTCTTT	CASRNGQGAGGTEAFF
TRBD1	15	TRBV4-3	-	TRBJ2-5	TGCGCCAGCAGCCCGGGACAGGACGGTCAAGAGACCCAGTACTTC	CASSPGQDGQETQYF
TRBD2	14	TRBV6-5	-	TRBJ2-3	TGTGCCAGCAGATACAGACTAGCGGTAGATACGCAGTATTTT	CASRYRLAVDTQYF
-	12	TRBV12-3/TRBV12-4	-	TRBJ2-1	TGTGCCAGCAGTTTACTCCGGGTTGAGCAGTTCTTC	CASSLLRVEQFF